The text below deals with one T cell receptor (beta chain). This specimen belongs to a study of T-cell memory formation after mild COVID-19. Germline V lookup: CDR1 MNHNY, CDR2 SVGAGI (reference sequence). The CDR3 has 15 amino acids. Trimming pared 5 bases from V and 0 bases from J, leaving 14 bases between. MiXCR, applied by TCRdb to the 5' RACE reads, yields one record per CDR3 protein. The top ten clones hold 20% to 25% of a sample with around 340,000 distinct CDR3 sequences, approximately 14% of them seen once. This clonotype originated in a man in his late teens or twenties who had mild COVID-19 (a few samples of this study predate the infection). Cell type and time point are not known. Sequencing input: PBMCs or a T cell subset sorted from them (not recorded which). The rearrangement uses TRBV6-6 and TRBJ2-7; TRBD2 might be the D (6 bases). The CDR3 sequence is CASSQGGGISYEQYV. CDR3 nucleotides: TGTGCCAGCAGTCAGGGTGGGGGGATCTCCTACGAGCAGTACGTC.